This TCR beta chain was recovered during a study of cytomegalovirus exposure and HLA in healthy donors. Study summary: Out of roughly 200 million T cells, an earlier analysis found some 120 million unique TCR beta sequences in total.

CDR3 length equals 16 residues. Trimming cost V 5 bases and J 0 bases; bases outside gene matches: 4. From germline, CDR1 is SNHLY and CDR2 FYNNEI. Study observations and caveats: Later, an analysis found that common viral pathogens appeared to be linked with several of the most significant clusters. About 87% or about 30% of the time was how often most TCR beta V segments were productive, according to an earlier analysis.

As to this clone: Its antigen is unknown.

The PCR made use of 60 Vbeta and 13 Jbeta primers. Generated by immunoSEQ multiplex PCR, the TCRdb table keeps only in-frame clones and is missing some. This repertoire includes 150,000 to 200,000 clones. Source material: PBMCs. This sequence joins TRBV2 and TRBJ2-3; 11 nucleotides match TRBD2. The sequence came from a woman aged 55-69 years in good health and CMV-seronegative. CDR3 loop: CASSSTSGASTDTQYF. CDR3 DNA sequence: TGTGCCAGCAGTTCGACTAGCGGGGCTAGCACAGATACGCAGTATTTT.